This T cell receptor (beta chain) is from a study of cytomegalovirus exposure and HLA in healthy donors. A multiplex PCR was run with 60 Vbeta primers and 13 Jbeta primers. Measured with immunoSEQ multiplex PCR; TCRdb has only the in-frame clones, and not every one. Of some 220,000 clones detected, about three quarters appear once; the ten largest clones hold 2.5% to 3.5%. Germline V lookup: CDR1 SGHRS, CDR2 YFSETQ. The CDR3 runs to 14 residues. Trimming cost V 0 bases and J 4 bases, with 10 bases left between them. The chain combines TRBV5-1 with TRBJ1-1; D ambiguous. The specimen was PBMCs. The TCR comes from an older woman in good health and CMV-seropositive. The CDR3 DNA is TGCGCCAGCAGCTTGGTTGCCGGGAGCACTGAAGCTTTCTTT. Translation gives CASSLVAGSTEAFF.